This T cell receptor beta chain was found in a study of blood T cell repertoires in COVID-19. Germline CDR1 and CDR2: MNHEY and SVGAGI. The CDR3 consists of 14 residues. V was trimmed by 8 bases and J by 2 bases, leaving 12 bases between them. This table comes from immunoSEQ multiplex PCR, and its TCRdb copy is limited to in-frame clones, with some not included. This table holds some 270,000 clones, about nine tenths found once. Each participant's cohort was designated according to participant-reported clinical history. Sequenced: PBMCs or T cells enriched from blood (not recorded which). The chain carries TRBV6-5 and TRBJ2-2, with D tentatively TRBD1 (5 bases). This TCR was recovered from a woman aged 40 to 55 who had recovered from COVID-19. The CDR3 DNA sequence: TGTGCCAGCGTTTCAGGGTTAAACACCGGGGAGCTGTTTTTT. It codes for CASVSGLNTGELFF.